Each of the 15 T cell receptor beta chains below was sequenced from the same sample in a study of OX40 agonist ivuxolimab in advanced cancers. Repertoires were generated with immunoSEQ multiplex PCR, while TCRdb's copy carries only in-frame clones and drops some. The sample has about 63,000 clones; roughly nine tenths are singletons. Sequencing used CD4+ or CD8+ T cells sorted from blood, obtained in a trial of the OX40 agonist ivuxolimab. The origin of the receptors is an adult with an advanced solid tumor such as melanoma, head and neck, liver or kidney cancer.

The gene calls are TRBV7-9 and TRBJ1-5; D perhaps matches TRBD1 (6 bases). V lost 5 bases and J 11 bases, leaving 13 bases between the germline ends. The CDR3 sequence is 12 residues long. The germline gives CDR1 SEHNR, CDR2 FQNEAQ (reference sequence). In DNA form, the CDR3 reads TGTGCCAGCAGCGAACAGGGAACGACCCAGCATTTT. It codes for CASSEQGTTQHF.

This chain connects TRBV7-9 to TRBJ2-3, with TRBD2 identical over 7 bases. V lost 5 bases to trimming and J lost 0 bases; unmatched junction nucleotides: 5. The CDR3 extends over 15 amino acids. Germline V gene lookup returns CDR1 SEHNR and CDR2 FQNEAQ (reference sequence). This CDR3 reads CASSLRGGSTDTQYF. The CDR3 DNA is TGTGCCAGCAGCCTTCGCGGGGGAAGCACAGATACGCAGTATTTT.

The chain carries TRBV19 and TRBJ2-1, with 10 bases that match TRBD2. V was clipped by 4 bases and J by 8 bases; unmatched bases: 17. The CDR3 totals 18 residues. Germline V lookup: CDR1 LNHDA, CDR2 SQIVND (reference sequence). CDR3 region: CASSTPRGSGGRLDEQFF. The CDR3, as DNA: TGTGCCAGTAGTACACCCCGGGGTAGCGGGGGGCGGCTCGATGAGCAGTTCTTC. Combining the CDR3 with reference TRBV19 and TRBJ2-1 gives the whole variable domain DGGITQSPKYLFRKEGQNVTLSCEQNLNHDAMYWYRQDPGQGLRLIYYSQIVNDFQKGDIAEGYSVSREKKESFPLTVTSAQKNPTAFYLCASSTPRGSGGRLDEQFFGPGTRLTVL.

The chain carries TRBV19 and TRBJ1-5, with 9 bases identical to TRBD1. Germline CDR1 and CDR2: LNHDA and SQIVND (reference sequence). The CDR3 length is 14 residues. The V gene end was trimmed by 6 bases and the J gene end by 5 bases; junction bases not matched to a gene: 5. The CDR3 DNA sequence: TGTGCCAGTAGACTGACAGGGGGGTATCAGCCCCAGCATTTT. This sequence encodes CASRLTGGYQPQHF.

The CDR3 nucleotides read TGTGCCAGCACCCCCGGGGGGTTGCGCACTGAAGCTTTCTTT. As protein: CASTPGGLRTEAFF. V is TRBV7-9 and J is TRBJ1-1; weak D call: TRBD1 (5 bases). Trimming took off 7 bases at V and 4 bases at J, with 16 bases between the two ends. From germline, CDR1 is SEHNR and CDR2 FQNEAQ (reference sequence). CDR3 length: 14 residues.

The chain links TRBV7-2 to TRBJ1-3; TRBD1 agrees at 9 bases. CDR3 size: 17 residues. Looked up from germline, CDR1 is SGHTA and CDR2 is FQGNSA. The V and J ends lost 3 bases and 0 bases, in that order; junction bases with no gene match: 6. CDR3 DNA: TGTGCCAGCAGCTTGACCGGGACAGGGTACTCTGGAAACACCATATATTTT. Translated: CASSLTGTGYSGNTIYF.

V and J are TRBV7-8 and TRBJ1-2; D not certain. The CDR3 loop spans 13 amino acids. Trimming took 3 bases from V and 2 from J, leaving 7 bases between them. CDR1 and CDR2 from the germline V gene are SGHVS and FQNEAQ. CDR3 sequence (DNA): TGTGCCAGCAGCTTTTCTTCCAACTATGGCTACACCTTC. Its translation is CASSFSSNYGYTF.

The genes are TRBV6-1 and TRBJ2-1; 12 bases match TRBD1. J was trimmed by 7 bases and V by 3 bases; bases with no gene match: 7. Per germline, CDR1 MNHNS and CDR2 SASEGT. The CDR3 is made up of 16 amino acids. CDR3 sequence (DNA): TGTGCCAGCAGTGACCCGGGACAGGGGGCGATAAATGAGCAGTTCTTC. Its translation: CASSDPGQGAINEQFF.

The V and J genes are TRBV2 and TRBJ2-7; 8 bases map to TRBD1. V shed 6 bases and J 10 bases; nucleotides not matched to a gene: 8. CDR1 and CDR2 from the germline V gene are SNHLY and FYNNEI. CDR3 length equals 12 residues. DNA of the CDR3: TGTGCCAGCAGGCCGGACAGGGTGTTCCAGTACTTC. Protein product: CASRPDRVFQYF.

With regard to this clone: The junction shows a germline mismatch at one end, possibly a read error. The V call is TRBV9, the J call TRBJ2-2, with 8 bases matching TRBD1. This CDR3 spans 15 amino acids. Germline values: CDR1 SGDLS, CDR2 YYNGEE. In nucleotides, the CDR3 is TGTGCCAGCAGCACTAGACAGGGGAACACCAGGGAGCTGTTTTTT. This sequence encodes CASSTRQGNTRELFF.

The rearrangement links TRBV5-4 to TRBJ2-3, with TRBD2 matching 7 bases. The CDR3 consists of 14 residues. In germline, CDR1 is SGHNT, CDR2 YYREEE (reference sequence). V trimming: 2 bases; J trimming: 6 bases; junction bases outside the gene matches: 6. The CDR3 protein is CASSFERDWDTQYF. CDR3 nucleotide sequence: TGTGCCAGCAGCTTCGAGCGGGATTGGGATACGCAGTATTTT.

This chain joins TRBV5-6 and TRBJ2-7, with D uncertain. Germline loops: CDR1 SGHDT, CDR2 YYEEEE. CDR3 length: 14 residues. The germline V and J ends were trimmed by 6 bases and 0 bases, with 13 bases remaining between them. The CDR3 spells CASNLRPSSYEQYF. CDR3 nucleotide sequence: TGTGCCAGCAACCTGCGACCCAGCTCCTACGAGCAGTACTTC.

The gene calls are TRBV15 and TRBJ2-5; D is perhaps TRBD1 (6 bases). TRBJ2-7 matches the DNA end more closely, so the J call is doubtful. Germline-derived CDR1 and CDR2 are LNHNV and YYDKDF (reference sequence). The CDR3 consists of 16 residues. CDR3 in amino acids: CATSSRLGQIPYEQYF. The CDR3 DNA is TGTGCCACCAGCAGCCGACTCGGACAGATTCCCTACGAGCAGTACTTC.

This chain links TRBV4-1 with TRBJ2-7; TRBD1 matches at 7 bases. The CDR3 is 14 amino acids. V shed 3 bases and J 2 bases; nucleotides not matched to a gene: 4. The germline CDR1 and CDR2 sequences are MGHRA and YSYEKL. CDR3 protein: CASSHRDRAYEQYF. DNA of the CDR3: TGCGCCAGCAGCCACCGGGACAGAGCCTACGAGCAGTACTTC.

V gene TRBV5-1 combines with J gene TRBJ2-7; 9 bases match TRBD1. This CDR3 has 14 residues. The germline CDR1 and CDR2 sequences are SGHRS and YFSETQ. The V gene end was trimmed by 8 bases and the J gene end by 6 bases; junction bases not matched to a gene: 12. The CDR3 DNA reads as TGCGCCAGTGGACAGGGGAGAGTTTCCGCCGAGCAGTACTTC. Translating it yields CASGQGRVSAEQYF. The full variable domain, completed using reference TRBV5-1 and TRBJ2-7, is KAGVTQTPRYLIKTRGQQVTLSCSPISGHRSVSWYQQTPGQGLQFLFEYFSETQRNKGNFPGRFSGRQFSNSRSEMNVSTLELGDSALYLCASGQGRVSAEQYFGPGTRLTVT.